The 8 T cell receptor beta chains reported below all come from one sample, sequenced in a study of T cells after yellow fever vaccination. TCRdb re-analysed the 5' RACE reads in MiXCR, keeping a single row per CDR3 protein. The sample has 250,000 to 400,000 distinct CDR3 sequences; over 3.5% are singletons. The source was PBMCs, collected 15 days after the yellow fever booster vaccination. These receptors were obtained from a man aged 18 to 30 who received the YFV17D yellow fever vaccine.

This clonotype was seen a handful of times. V usage is TRBV5-1 and J usage is TRBJ2-7; unclear D gene. Germline CDR1 reads SGHRS; CDR2 reads YFSETQ. The V gene lost 4 bases and the J gene lost 0 bases, with 11 bases spanning the gap. CDR3 size: 14 residues. The CDR3 DNA is TGCGCCAGCAGCCCGGGCCGGGCCTCCTACGAGCAGTACTTC. Amino acid sequence: CASSPGRASYEQYF.

The J gene is TRBJ2-3, the V gene TRBV12-3 or TRBV12-4; 7 nucleotides agree with TRBD2. This CDR3 comprises 17 residues. J was trimmed by 5 bases and V by 7 bases; bases with no gene match: 18. CDR3 in amino acids: CASKTPRTSRGGDTQYF. CDR3 bases: TGTGCCAGCAAAACTCCTCGGACTAGTCGAGGTGGAGATACGCAGTATTTT.

The V gene is TRBV7-9, the J gene TRBJ2-3; 9 bases match TRBD1. The CDR3 runs to 16 residues. V trimming: 0 bases; J trimming: 5 bases; junction bases outside the gene matches: 6. Germline V gene sequence: CDR1 SEHNR, CDR2 FQNEAQ (reference sequence). The CDR3, as DNA: TGTGCCAGCAGCTTAGCCGGGACAGGGAGCGGAGATACGCAGTATTTT. Translated, it gives CASSLAGTGSGDTQYF.

A few counts support this clonotype. V is TRBV7-3 and J is TRBJ2-5, with D unresolved. V was trimmed by 4 bases and J by 0 bases, leaving 12 bases between them. The CDR3 consists of 15 residues. The germline CDR1 and CDR2 sequences are SGHTA and FQGTGA. The CDR3 sequence is CASSSGPQYQETQYF. The CDR3 DNA is TGTGCCAGCAGCTCCGGACCCCAGTACCAAGAGACCCAGTACTTC. The complete variable domain, with remaining parts taken from reference TRBV7-3 and TRBJ2-5, reads GAGVSQTPSNKVTEKGKYVELRCDPISGHTALYWYRQSLGQGPEFLIYFQGTGAADDSGLPNDRFFAVRPEGSVSTLKIQRTERGDSAVYLCASSSGPQYQETQYFGPGTRLLVL.

In DNA form, the CDR3 reads TGCGCCAGCAGCCAAGATGGCGGTAGCCCCGGGGAGCTGTTTTTT. Translating it yields CASSQDGGSPGELFF. The chain combines TRBV4-3 with TRBJ2-2; D gene unclear. Germline loops: CDR1 LGHNA, CDR2 YSLEER. V lost 0 bases and J lost 6, with 11 bases in between. The CDR3 runs 15 residues.

This clonotype showed up many times. The V and J genes are TRBV6-2 or TRBV6-3 and TRBJ2-7; TRBD1 is a possible D gene (6 bases). Per the germline V gene, CDR1 is MNHEY and CDR2 is SVGEGT. There are 14 residues in the CDR3. V was cut by 5 bases and J by 2 bases, with 13 bases left in between. The CDR3 region has the DNA TGTGCCAGCAGTCTAAGACAGGTCGCCTACGAGCAGTACTTC. Translating it yields CASSLRQVAYEQYF.

The rearrangement uses TRBV7-2 and TRBJ1-5; 7 bases align to TRBD1. The ends lost 5 bases at V and 2 bases at J; junction bases unmatched: 9. CDR1 is SGHTA and CDR2 is FQGNSA in the germline V gene. CDR3 length: 16 residues. CDR3 residues: CASSPGGGRGNQPQHF. The DNA for the CDR3 is TGTGCCAGCAGCCCAGGGGGGGGTCGGGGCAATCAGCCCCAGCATTTT.

This clonotype was recorded at least ten times. The J gene is TRBJ2-7, the V gene TRBV12-3 or TRBV12-4, with a tentative D call TRBD2 (7 bases). The V and J ends lost 6 bases and 0 bases respectively, with 15 bases between them. The CDR3 covers 15 residues. CDR3 bases: TGTGCCAGCAGCCTCGGGGGGCCCCTCTCCTACGAGCAGTACTTC. This translates into CASSLGGPLSYEQYF.